The 27 T cell receptor beta chains given below trace back to one sample, sequenced in a study of T cell responses to AZD1222 COVID-19 vaccine. Profiling relied on immunoSEQ multiplex PCR, and the TCRdb table lists in-frame clones only, not all of them. The data contain 150,000 to 200,000 clones, around 94% of them seen just once; the ten biggest clones take up about 1.5%. Source: peripheral blood, taken 28 days after the second AZD1222 dose. Receptors originate from an adult who received the AZD1222 COVID-19 vaccine.

CDR3 sequence reads: CASSAQADNQPQHF. For the CDR3, the DNA is TGTGCCAGTAGCGCCCAGGCGGACAATCAGCCCCAGCATTTT. The genes are TRBV19 and TRBJ1-5; D is unclear. Germline CDR1 and CDR2: LNHDA and SQIVND (reference sequence). Trimming shortened V by 6 bases and J by 3 bases, and 12 bases separated the two germline ends. The CDR3 is made up of 14 amino acids.

The chain has TRBV10-2 and TRBJ2-1, with TRBD1 identical over 7 bases. Trimming removed 8 bases from V and 7 bases from J; junction bases left unmatched: 11. The germline V gene encodes CDR1 WSHSY and CDR2 SAAADI. The CDR3 is 14 amino acids. The CDR3 loop reads CASGRDSIGNEQFF. The CDR3 DNA follows: TGCGCCAGCGGCCGGGACAGCATTGGGAATGAGCAGTTCTTC.

This clone was found once. The gene calls are TRBV11-2 and TRBJ1-5; D is perhaps TRBD1 (5 bases). With 2 bases removed from V and 5 bases from J, the gap between germline ends came to 13 bases. CDR3 length equals 15 residues. Looked up from germline, CDR1 is SGHAT and CDR2 is FQNNGV. For the CDR3, the DNA is TGTGCCAGCAGCTTAAGTGCAGGGATGGATCAGCCCCAGCATTTT. It is translated as CASSLSAGMDQPQHF.

This chain uses TRBV12-3 or TRBV12-4 with TRBJ2-7, with a weak D call TRBD2 (6 bases). CDR3 size: 13 residues. V was cut by 1 base and J by 6 bases, with 10 bases left in between. In DNA form, the CDR3 reads TGTGCCAGCAGTTTAGACGGGAGAGGCGAGCAGTACTTC. Its translation: CASSLDGRGEQYF.

This chain uses TRBV11-2 with TRBJ2-1; D might be TRBD1 (5 bases). The CDR3 sequence is 16 residues long. The V end was cut by 3 bases, the J end by 0 bases, with 12 bases between. The germline CDR1 and CDR2 sequences are SGHAT and FQNNGV. This CDR3 is CASSLTREHSYNEQFF. CDR3 nucleotide sequence: TGTGCCAGCAGCTTGACCAGGGAACACTCCTACAATGAGCAGTTCTTC.

This rearrangement joins TRBV27 to TRBJ1-1; no clear D. Between the trimmed V and J ends, which lost 5 bases and 6 bases, there was a span of 13 bases. The CDR3 runs to 13 residues. Germline V gene sequence: CDR1 MNHEY, CDR2 SMNVEV (reference sequence). The CDR3 sequence is CASSQTPGSEAFF. The CDR3 nucleotides read TGTGCCAGCAGTCAAACGCCCGGGTCTGAAGCTTTCTTT.

Regarding this clone: The identical CDR3 is also encoded by other nucleotide sequences in the sample. J is TRBJ1-2 and V is TRBV5-1; D is perhaps TRBD1 (5 bases). Germline V gives CDR1 SGHRS, CDR2 YFSETQ. Trimming stripped 0 bases from V and 2 bases from J, with 11 bases between. The CDR3 length is 15 residues. CDR3 in DNA: TGCGCCAGCAGCTTGGCCGGGACTGCCAACTATGGCTACACCTTC. Protein product: CASSLAGTANYGYTF.

The rearrangement uses TRBV5-1 and TRBJ1-4; D gene ambiguous. The V end was cut by 5 bases, the J end by 7 bases, with 12 bases between. The CDR3 is made up of 13 amino acids. Germline CDR1 reads SGHRS; CDR2 reads YFSETQ. The DNA for the CDR3 is TGCGCCAGCAGGCCCCCCGCAAGTGAAAAACTGTTTTTT. Its protein product is CASRPPASEKLFF.

This rearrangement joins TRBV11-1 to TRBJ2-2, with D unclear. Trimming took 5 bases from V and 5 from J, leaving 9 bases between them. The CDR3 is made up of 13 amino acids. Germline V CDR1 and CDR2: SGHAT, FQDESV (reference sequence). This chain's CDR3 is CASSRPETGELFF. In nucleotides, the CDR3 is TGTGCCAGCAGCAGGCCGGAGACCGGGGAGCTGTTTTTT. Full variable domain (remainder filled in from reference TRBV11-1 and TRBJ2-2): EAEVAQSPRYKITEKSQAVAFWCDPISGHATLYWYRQILGQGPELLVQFQDESVVDDSQLPKDRFSAERLKGVDSTLKIQPAELGDSAMYLCASSRPETGELFFGEGSRLTVL.

V usage is TRBV7-6 and J usage is TRBJ2-7; D not certain. Germline V gives CDR1 SGHVS, CDR2 FNYEAQ. CDR3 length: 13 residues. Between the trimmed V and J ends, which lost 3 bases and 3 bases, there was a span of 9 bases. CDR3 DNA sequence: TGTGCCAGCAGCTTCCAGGAGAACTACGAGCAGTACTTC. Its protein is CASSFQENYEQYF.

The V gene is TRBV2, the J gene TRBJ1-5, with TRBD1 identical over 7 bases. The V segment lost 6 bases and the J segment 4 bases; nucleotides outside the gene matches: 6. The CDR3 has 14 amino acids. CDR1 and CDR2 (germline): SNHLY, FYNNEI. DNA for the CDR3: TGTGCCAGCAGGGGGACAGTCGAAAATCAGCCCCAGCATTTT. The encoded protein is CASRGTVENQPQHF. The complete variable domain, with remaining parts taken from reference TRBV2 and TRBJ1-5, reads EPEVTQTPSHQVTQMGQEVILRCVPISNHLYFYWYRQILGQKVEFLVSFYNNEISEKSEIFDDQFSVERPDGSNFTLKIRSTKLEDSAMYFCASRGTVENQPQHFGDGTRLSIL.

This sequence joins TRBV2 and TRBJ1-4, with D perhaps TRBD1 (6 bases). CDR1 is SNHLY and CDR2 is FYNNEI in the germline V gene. The V and J ends lost 7 bases and 7 bases respectively, with 25 bases between them. This CDR3 region has 17 residues. CDR3 nucleotide sequence: TGTGCCAGCATTCCGGGACCCTCAGGGGTGTATGCTGAAAAACTGTTTTTT. Its translation is CASIPGPSGVYAEKLFF. The complete variable domain, with remaining parts taken from reference TRBV2 and TRBJ1-4, reads EPEVTQTPSHQVTQMGQEVILRCVPISNHLYFYWYRQILGQKVEFLVSFYNNEISEKSEIFDDQFSVERPDGSNFTLKIRSTKLEDSAMYFCASIPGPSGVYAEKLFFGSGTQLSVL.

The genes are TRBV7-9 and TRBJ1-1; TRBD1 agrees at 8 bases. The CDR3 runs to 13 residues. The germline V gene has CDR1 SEHNR and CDR2 FQNEAQ (reference sequence). The junction had 5 bases not matched to a gene; V was cut back by 5 bases and J by 6 bases. The CDR3 loop reads CASSATGEAEAFF. CDR3 bases: TGTGCCAGCAGCGCGACAGGGGAGGCTGAAGCTTTCTTT.

The chain employs TRBV27 and TRBJ1-2; 12 nucleotides match TRBD1. Germline V gives CDR1 MNHEY, CDR2 SMNVEV (reference sequence). The V segment lost 3 bases and the J segment 3 bases; nucleotides outside the gene matches: 11. The CDR3 has 18 residues. In DNA, the CDR3 is TGTGCCAGCAGTTTGTCACCGGGACAGGGGGCGAATTACTATGGCTACACCTTC. Its translation: CASSLSPGQGANYYGYTF.

The V gene is TRBV10-3, the J gene TRBJ2-1; 14 nucleotides agree with TRBD2. Looked up from germline, CDR1 is ENHRY and CDR2 is SYGVKD. This CDR3 has 18 residues. J lost 2 bases, V lost 0 bases, and 3 bases had no gene match. The CDR3 sequence is CAISESLGLAGAYNEQFF. The CDR3 DNA follows: TGTGCCATCAGTGAGTCTTTGGGACTAGCGGGAGCCTACAATGAGCAGTTCTTC.

The J gene is TRBJ1-6, the V gene TRBV14; a possible D gene is TRBD1 (5 bases). Deletions cut 5 bases from V and 6 bases from J, with 14 bases between. CDR1 is SGHDN and CDR2 is FVKESK in the germline V gene. This CDR3 spans 15 amino acids. CDR3 region: CASSAQGIANSPLHF. CDR3 DNA sequence: TGTGCCAGCAGCGCGCAGGGAATCGCTAATTCACCCCTCCACTTT.

The chain carries TRBV12-3 or TRBV12-4 and TRBJ1-1; D is unclear. V was cut by 2 bases and J by 10 bases, with 14 bases left in between. CDR3 length: 13 amino acids. The CDR3 protein is CASSLSSTAVAFF. The CDR3 nucleotides read TGTGCCAGCAGTTTATCTTCTACGGCGGTAGCTTTCTTT.

This clone showed up just once. The V call is TRBV10-3, the J call TRBJ1-1; D gene uncertain. Trimming removed 5 bases at V and 3 bases at J, with 10 bases between. The CDR3 runs to 13 residues. Germline CDR1 ENHRY, CDR2 SYGVKD. The CDR3 loop is CAISPYPDTEAFF. In DNA, the CDR3 is TGTGCCATCAGTCCCTACCCGGACACTGAAGCTTTCTTT.

This chain uses TRBV5-1 with TRBJ1-1, with 8 bases fitting TRBD1. The V and J ends lost 3 bases and 11 bases, in that order; junction bases with no gene match: 12. The CDR3 contains 14 residues. Germline V gene lookup returns CDR1 SGHRS and CDR2 YFSETQ. The CDR3 is CASSYGQGELRAFF. CDR3 in DNA: TGCGCCAGCAGCTACGGACAGGGTGAACTGAGGGCTTTCTTT.

The rearrangement links TRBV5-1 to TRBJ1-5; possibly TRBD1 for D (5 bases). Trimming took 7 bases from V and 5 from J, leaving 13 bases between them. The V gene's germline CDR1 is SGHRS and CDR2 YFSETQ. The CDR3 has 13 amino acids. The CDR3 spells CASGTEPDQPQHF. CDR3 coding DNA: TGCGCCAGCGGGACGGAACCAGATCAGCCCCAGCATTTT.

The V call is TRBV5-4, the J call TRBJ2-1; perhaps D is TRBD1 or TRBD2 (5 bases each). CDR3 length equals 15 residues. V was clipped by 3 bases and J by 4 bases, with 14 bases between them. Germline values: CDR1 SGHNT, CDR2 YYREEE (reference sequence). In nucleotides, the CDR3 is TGTGCCAGCAGCTCCGTAAGGGGAGCGTACAATGAGCAGTTCTTC. It encodes CASSSVRGAYNEQFF. Drawing the rest from reference TRBV5-4 and TRBJ2-1, the complete variable domain is ETGVTQSPTHLIKTRGQQVTLRCSSQSGHNTVSWYQQALGQGPQFIFQYYREEENGRGNFPPRFSGLQFPNYSSELNVNALELDDSALYLCASSSVRGAYNEQFFGPGTRLTVL.

The V call is TRBV6-5, the J call TRBJ1-1; TRBD1 matches at 9 bases. The CDR3 is 13 residues long. Germline V lookup: CDR1 MNHEY, CDR2 SVGAGI. Unmatched junction bases numbered 3, after V lost 10 bases and J lost 0 bases. The DNA of the CDR3 is TGTGCCACACAGGGGGCGGTGAACACTGAAGCTTTCTTT. It specifies CATQGAVNTEAFF.

The chain carries TRBV9 and TRBJ2-1; 10 nucleotides line up with TRBD2. The J segment lost 8 bases and the V segment lost 0 bases, leaving 8 bases of the junction unmatched. Germline CDR1 SGDLS, CDR2 YYNGEE. This CDR3 is built from 16 residues. The CDR3 loop reads CASSVEASGGWHEQFF. CDR3 sequence (DNA): TGTGCCAGCAGCGTAGAGGCTAGCGGGGGCTGGCATGAGCAGTTCTTC.

This chain links TRBV9 with TRBJ1-2, with D perhaps matching TRBD1 (6 bases). V shed 4 bases and J shed 5 bases, with 15 bases lying between them. The CDR3 consists of 14 residues. Germline lookup yields CDR1 SGDLS and CDR2 YYNGEE. The CDR3 DNA sequence: TGTGCCAGCAGCCCCTCCGGGACAAAGTATGGCTACACCTTC. This codes for CASSPSGTKYGYTF.

V usage is TRBV27 and J usage is TRBJ1-2; TRBD1 matches at 8 bases. The CDR3 is made up of 15 amino acids. Germline CDR1 MNHEY, CDR2 SMNVEV (reference sequence). Trimming took 3 bases from V and 8 from J; bases not matched to a gene: 11. The CDR3 DNA reads as TGTGCCAGCAGTTTGGACAGGGTAGGCCAAAGGGGCTACACCTTC. This codes for CASSLDRVGQRGYTF.

The rearrangement uses TRBV4-1 and TRBJ2-5, with a tentative D call TRBD2 (6 bases). Germline-derived CDR1 and CDR2 are MGHRA and YSYEKL. The CDR3 consists of 12 residues. Trimming pared 0 bases from V and 9 bases from J, leaving 8 bases between. This chain's CDR3 is CASSQEEGPQYF. CDR3 sequence (DNA): TGCGCCAGCAGCCAAGAGGAGGGACCCCAGTACTTC.

The chain couples TRBV29-1 to TRBJ2-1; no firm D call. Germline V CDR1 and CDR2: SQVTM, ANQGSEA. The CDR3 runs to 11 residues. V was trimmed by 6 bases and J by 14 bases, leaving 17 bases between them. DNA of the CDR3: TGCAGCGTCGTCGGTAGGATCGGAAAGTTCTTC. It codes for CSVVGRIGKFF.